The rows below give T cell receptor beta chains drawn from one sample of a study of CD8+CD57+ T cells in acquired aplastic anemia. One entry per CDR3 protein results from TCRdb running MiXCR on the reads. The sample lists some 120,000 distinct CDR3 sequences, about two fifths occurring once. Sequencing used sorted CD4+, CD8+, or CD8+CD57+ T cells (not recorded which) from PBMCs. All receptors derive from a human donor with aplastic anemia. The CDR3 runs from the conserved cysteine through the conserved F or W.

CDR3 length	V gene	CDR3 protein
16	TRBV18	CASSPGRRGGANVLTF
16	TRBV19	CASSIFGGQGSYEQYF
13	TRBV7-6	CASSPGLPETQYF
15	TRBV10-3	CAISKTRGEADEQYF
14	TRBV5-1	CASSSNGILGGYTF
14	TRBV18	CASSPQREKETQYF
11	TRBV10-3	CAIQTGSGYTF
14	TRBV29-1	CSVGQGISTDTQYF
11	TRBV19	CASIGHYEQYF
14	TRBV10-3	CAISEPGQGEKLFF
15	TRBV12-3/TRBV12-4	CASSSTSGGPDTQYF
12	TRBV5-6	CASSLTGYEQYF
14	TRBV2	CASSQGRGSYEQYF
16	TRBV11-2	CASTQRQGWHNSPLHF